Below, one TCR beta chain is given with its context. Antigen unknown. Profiled with immunoSEQ multiplex PCR; TCRdb holds only in-frame clones, not every one. The sample has hundreds of thousands of clones, 88% seen once. Treatment indicated: about 20 received Ad26.COV2.S at low or high dose, single or two shots; about 5 received placebo; per-sample allocation not given. Following the first vaccine or placebo injection, samples were taken on day 63. Boston supplied an adult donor aged 18-55 years. The data originate from a study of Ad26.COV2.S vaccination and SARS-CoV-2 variants. Overall study: The COV1001 Ad26.COV2.S trial arm included the donor.

Germline CDR1 SGHVS, CDR2 FNYEAQ. V shed 6 bases and J shed 2 bases, with 18 bases lying between them. The CDR3 sequence is 16 residues long. Study conclusions and caveats: Overall T cell responses may have been underestimated by the analyses of TCR breadth and depth. Non-spike TCR breadth was similar in vaccine and placebo recipients.

This clonotype was obtained from a person aged 18 to 59 who received the Ad26.COV2.S COVID-19 vaccine or a placebo. The chain uses TRBV7-6 and TRBJ2-3; tentative D call: TRBD1 (6 bases). The material sequenced was peripheral blood, taken in a trial of Ad26.COV2.S vaccine versus placebo. CDR3 nucleotide sequence: TGTGCCAGCAGTTCTCTCCGGGACACCGACACAGATACGCAGTATTTT. Amino acids: CASSSLRDTDTDTQYF.